This passage covers 14 T cell receptor beta chains from one sample sequenced in a study of Ad26.COV2.S vaccination and SARS-CoV-2 variants. Indicated treatment: 19 received Ad26.COV2.S at low or high dose, single or two shots; roughly five received placebo; per-sample allocation not given. All samples were drawn on day 63, counting from the first vaccine or placebo injection. Generated by immunoSEQ multiplex PCR, the TCRdb table keeps only in-frame clones and is missing some. This table has 360,000 or so clones, around 86% appearing once. This material consisted of peripheral blood, taken in a trial of Ad26.COV2.S vaccine versus placebo. All receptors come from a person between 18 and 65 years old who received the Ad26.COV2.S COVID-19 vaccine or a placebo.

The CDR3 spells CASSVQQGVGYTF. The CDR3 DNA reads TGTGCCAGCAGCGTTCAACAGGGCGTGGGCTACACCTTC. The chain uses TRBV9 and TRBJ1-2; D perhaps matches TRBD1 (6 bases). V was shortened by 2 bases and J by 8 bases, with 13 bases between the two germline ends. CDR1 and CDR2 (germline): SGDLS, YYNGEE. The CDR3 sequence is 13 residues long.

The chain combines TRBV21-1 with TRBJ1-4. TRBV21-1 has pseudogene status. The CDR3 spans 16 residues. The CDR3: CASSALTGRSNEKLFF. The CDR3 DNA reads TGTGCCAGCAGCGCTCTCACGGGACGGTCAAATGAAAAACTGTTTTTT.

The chain joins TRBV27 to TRBJ1-6; D is unresolved. CDR1 MNHEY and CDR2 SMNVEV come from the germline V gene (reference sequence). The CDR3 has 13 residues. V was shortened by 1 base and J by 8 bases, with 6 bases between the two germline ends. The CDR3 sequence: CASSLYGYSPLHF. CDR3 coding DNA: TGTGCCAGCAGTTTATACGGTTATTCACCCCTCCACTTT.

This clone was seen a handful of times. The chain has TRBV12-3 or TRBV12-4 and TRBJ1-2, with D possibly matching TRBD1 (6 bases). This CDR3 is 13 amino acids long. The V end lost 6 bases, the J end lost 4 bases, and 12 bases lay between the germline ends. The CDR3 DNA reads TGTGCCAGCAGGGCGGGGGCCGGCTATGGCTACACCTTC. Translated, it gives CASRAGAGYGYTF.

CDR3 sequence (DNA): TGTGCCAGCAGGGACATATACTCTGGAAACACCATATATTTT. Residues: CASRDIYSGNTIYF. The chain employs TRBV30 and TRBJ1-3; perhaps TRBD1 as D (6 bases). The CDR3 extends over 14 amino acids. Trimming took 8 bases from V and 0 from J, leaving 14 bases between them. Germline loops: CDR1 GTSNPN, CDR2 SVGIG (reference sequence).

The chain combines TRBV7-9 with TRBJ2-1; 7 nucleotides align to TRBD2. The V gene end was trimmed by 3 bases and the J gene end by 7 bases; junction bases not matched to a gene: 3. Germline V gives CDR1 SEHNR, CDR2 FQNEAQ (reference sequence). The CDR3 totals 13 residues. The DNA of the CDR3 is TGTGCCAGCAGCTTGGGGGGGTGGAATGAGCAGTTCTTC. Amino acid sequence: CASSLGGWNEQFF.

The chain is built from TRBV28 and TRBJ1-5, with 8 bases identical to TRBD1. The trim removed 6 bases at V and 2 bases at J, leaving 9 bases unmatched. Germline V gene lookup returns CDR1 MDHEN and CDR2 SYDVKM. The CDR3 has 16 residues. The CDR3 bases are TGTGCCAGCAGACTCGACAGGGGCGTTCGCAATCAGCCCCAGCATTTT. Its translation: CASRLDRGVRNQPQHF.

The chain uses TRBV5-1 and TRBJ2-6; 7 bases line up with TRBD1. CDR1 is SGHRS, CDR2 YFSETQ, per germline. Trimming at V came to 3 bases and at J to 2 bases, leaving 2 bases not matched to a gene. The CDR3 is 15 residues long. CDR3 bases: TGCGCCAGCAGCTCCGACAGGGCTGGGGCCAACGTCCTGACTTTC. It codes for CASSSDRAGANVLTF. Variable domain in full (rest from reference TRBV5-1 and TRBJ2-6): KAGVTQTPRYLIKTRGQQVTLSCSPISGHRSVSWYQQTPGQGLQFLFEYFSETQRNKGNFPGRFSGRQFSNSRSEMNVSTLELGDSALYLCASSSDRAGANVLTFGAGSRLTVL.

The DNA for the CDR3 is TGTGCCATCAGTCCAGGGGGGGGCAATCAGCCCCAGCATTTT. Translated: CAISPGGGNQPQHF. The J gene is TRBJ1-5, the V gene TRBV10-3; 7 nucleotides align to TRBD1. Germline V gene lookup returns CDR1 ENHRY and CDR2 SYGVKD. Losses at the gene ends were 5 bases for V and 2 bases for J; bases not matched to a gene: 3. This CDR3 is 14 amino acids long.

The rearrangement links TRBV4-3 to TRBJ2-7, with D perhaps being TRBD1 or TRBD2 (5 bases each). V gave up 2 bases and J gave up 2 bases, with 13 bases separating them. Germline V CDR1 and CDR2: LGHNA, YSLEER. CDR3 size: 15 residues. As DNA, the CDR3 is TGCGCCAGCAGCCAAACCCGGGACGGGACCTACGAGCAGTACTTC. Translation gives CASSQTRDGTYEQYF.

In its sample, this clone was seen once. The chain is built from TRBV20-1 and TRBJ2-5, with a tentative D call TRBD1 (5 bases). The length of the CDR3 is 10 residues. Germline-derived CDR1 and CDR2 are DFQATT and SNEGSKA (reference sequence). The ends were cut back, 3 bases at V and 7 bases at J, with 6 bases in the middle. As DNA, the CDR3 is TGCAGTGCTAGTAGGGGGACCCAGTACTTC. Amino acids: CSASRGTQYF.

The chain combines TRBV13 with TRBJ2-5; D possibly corresponds to TRBD1 (5 bases). Germline V gene lookup returns CDR1 PRHDT and CDR2 FYEKMQ (reference sequence). The CDR3 loop spans 17 amino acids. V was cut by 5 bases and J by 4 bases, with 23 bases left in between. The CDR3 DNA follows: TGTGCCAGCAGCCCAAGGCAATCAGGGTTAGTGGTAGAGACCCAGTACTTC. This encodes CASSPRQSGLVVETQYF. The full variable domain, with the rest looked up from reference TRBV13 and TRBJ2-5, is AAGVIQSPRHLIKEKRETATLKCYPIPRHDTVYWYQQGPGQDPQFLISFYEKMQSDKGSIPDRFSAQQFSDYHSELNMSSLELGDSALYFCASSPRQSGLVVETQYFGPGTRLLVL.

This chain uses TRBV5-1 with TRBJ1-5, with a tentative D call TRBD1 (5 bases). This CDR3 spans 15 amino acids. V lost 0 bases and J 6 bases, leaving 13 bases between the germline ends. Germline V gene sequence: CDR1 SGHRS, CDR2 YFSETQ. The CDR3 DNA follows: TGCGCCAGCAGCTTGGTTGGAGGGGCAGGTCAGCCCCAGCATTTT. It yields the protein CASSLVGGAGQPQHF. Filled out from reference TRBV5-1 and TRBJ1-5, the complete variable domain reads KAGVTQTPRYLIKTRGQQVTLSCSPISGHRSVSWYQQTPGQGLQFLFEYFSETQRNKGNFPGRFSGRQFSNSRSEMNVSTLELGDSALYLCASSLVGGAGQPQHFGDGTRLSIL.

The CDR3 loop is CASSPLAVGYGYTF. As DNA, the CDR3 is TGTGCCAGCAGCCCTCTAGCGGTTGGCTATGGCTACACCTTC. This chain links TRBV7-9 with TRBJ1-2; D not certain. Trimming shortened V by 5 bases and J by 4 bases, and 14 bases separated the two germline ends. CDR1 SEHNR and CDR2 FQNEAQ come from the germline V gene (reference sequence). This CDR3 region has 14 residues.